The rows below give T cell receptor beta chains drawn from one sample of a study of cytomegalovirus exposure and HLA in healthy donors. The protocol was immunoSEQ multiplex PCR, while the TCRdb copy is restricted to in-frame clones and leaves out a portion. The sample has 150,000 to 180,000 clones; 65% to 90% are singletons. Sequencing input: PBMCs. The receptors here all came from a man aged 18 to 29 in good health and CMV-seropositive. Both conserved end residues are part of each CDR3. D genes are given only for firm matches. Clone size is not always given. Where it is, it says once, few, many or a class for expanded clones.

CDR3aa: CAWMGQGTGNTIYF; CDR3nt: TGTGCCTGGATGGGGCAGGGAACTGGAAACACCATATATTTT; d_gene: .; j_gene: TRBJ1-3; abundance: .; v_gene: TRBV30
CDR3aa: CASSRSPPADYGYTF; CDR3nt: TGTGCCAGCAGCCGCAGTCCCCCAGCGGACTATGGCTACACCTTC; d_gene: .; j_gene: TRBJ1-2; abundance: .; v_gene: TRBV11-2
CDR3aa: CASSLTDSNTGELFF; CDR3nt: TGTGCCAGCAGCTTAACGGACTCGAACACCGGGGAGCTGTTTTTT; d_gene: .; j_gene: TRBJ2-2; abundance: once; v_gene: TRBV7-6
CDR3aa: CASSLVLAGDTQYF; CDR3nt: TGTGCCAGCAGCTTAGTACTAGCGGGAGATACGCAGTATTTT; d_gene: TRBD2; j_gene: TRBJ2-3; abundance: .; v_gene: TRBV7-9
CDR3aa: CSARYGGYTF; CDR3nt: TGCAGTGCTAGGTACGGTGGCTACACCTTC; d_gene: .; j_gene: TRBJ1-2; abundance: .; v_gene: TRBV20-1
CDR3aa: CASSWGGSYEQYF; CDR3nt: TGTGCCAGCAGTTGGGGCGGATCCTACGAGCAGTACTTC; d_gene: .; j_gene: TRBJ2-7; abundance: .; v_gene: TRBV27
CDR3aa: CASSLGAGGPEVEQFF; CDR3nt: TGTGCCAGCAGCTTAGGCGCGGGAGGGCCAGAGGTTGAGCAGTTCTTC; d_gene: TRBD2; j_gene: TRBJ2-1; abundance: .; v_gene: TRBV11-2
CDR3aa: CSVVSGGSYEQYF; CDR3nt: TGCAGCGTTGTCAGCGGGGGGTCCTACGAGCAGTACTTC; d_gene: TRBD2; j_gene: TRBJ2-7; abundance: .; v_gene: TRBV29-1
CDR3aa: CASSLVENTQYF; CDR3nt: TGTGCCAGCAGCTTGGTGGAGAATACGCAGTATTTT; d_gene: .; j_gene: TRBJ2-3; abundance: .; v_gene: TRBV5-6
CDR3aa: CASRDSLLPNYGYTF; CDR3nt: TGTGCCAGCAGAGACAGTCTATTACCTAACTATGGCTACACCTTC; d_gene: .; j_gene: TRBJ1-2; abundance: .; v_gene: TRBV6-5
CDR3aa: CASSKRTGHQPQHF; CDR3nt: TGTGCCAGCAGCAAGAGGACAGGTCATCAGCCCCAGCATTTT; d_gene: .; j_gene: TRBJ1-5; abundance: .; v_gene: TRBV21-1
CDR3aa: CASSDRWPSGGQETQYF; CDR3nt: TGTGCCAGCAGTGATCGGTGGCCTAGCGGGGGGCAAGAGACCCAGTACTTC; d_gene: TRBD2; j_gene: TRBJ2-5; abundance: .; v_gene: TRBV2
CDR3aa: CASSQESGGIQTYEQYF; CDR3nt: TGCGCCAGCAGCCAAGAGAGCGGCGGGATTCAGACCTACGAGCAGTACTTC; d_gene: .; j_gene: TRBJ2-7; abundance: .; v_gene: TRBV4-1
CDR3aa: CASSVRGSNTGELFF; CDR3nt: TGTGCCAGCAGCGTAAGAGGGAGTAACACCGGGGAGCTGTTTTTT; d_gene: .; j_gene: TRBJ2-2; abundance: .; v_gene: TRBV9
CDR3aa: CASSLRGGIAKNIQYF; CDR3nt: TGTGCCAGCAGCTTGAGGGGGGGAATAGCCAAAAACATTCAGTACTTC; d_gene: .; j_gene: TRBJ2-4; abundance: .; v_gene: TRBV5-4
CDR3aa: CASSERENSNQPQHF; CDR3nt: TGTGCCAGCAGTGAAAGGGAGAATAGCAATCAGCCCCAGCATTTT; d_gene: .; j_gene: TRBJ1-5; abundance: .; v_gene: TRBV2
CDR3aa: CASSLGQGGYEQYF; CDR3nt: TGTGCCAGCAGCTTGGGACAGGGAGGTTACGAGCAGTACTTC; d_gene: .; j_gene: TRBJ2-7; abundance: .; v_gene: TRBV5-6
CDR3aa: CACTGPSSYEQYF; CDR3nt: TGTGCCTGTACAGGGCCCAGCTCCTACGAGCAGTACTTC; d_gene: .; j_gene: TRBJ2-7; abundance: .; v_gene: TRBV30
CDR3aa: CASKISGPYTDTQYF; CDR3nt: TGTGCCAGCAAGATAAGCGGCCCCTACACAGATACGCAGTATTTT; d_gene: .; j_gene: TRBJ2-3; abundance: .; v_gene: TRBV7-2
CDR3aa: CSAGGETQYF; CDR3nt: TGCAGCGCGGGGGGGGAGACCCAGTACTTC; d_gene: TRBD2; j_gene: TRBJ2-5; abundance: .; v_gene: TRBV29-1
CDR3aa: CASSPGLAGGNEQFF; CDR3nt: TGTGCCAGCTCACCGGGACTAGCGGGAGGGAATGAGCAGTTCTTC; d_gene: TRBD2; j_gene: TRBJ2-1; abundance: .; v_gene: TRBV18
CDR3aa: CASSLVDARGLGNQPQHF; CDR3nt: TGTGCCAGCAGCTTAGTGGATGCACGGGGTCTGGGAAATCAGCCCCAGCATTTT; d_gene: .; j_gene: TRBJ1-5; abundance: .; v_gene: TRBV7-9
CDR3aa: CSAHSGARIGF; CDR3nt: TGCAGTGCCCATAGCGGGGCACGAATAGGATTT; d_gene: TRBD2; j_gene: TRBJ2-3; abundance: .; v_gene: TRBV20-1
CDR3aa: CASSLGFSGMLDGYTF; CDR3nt: TGTGCCAGCAGCTTAGGGTTTTCAGGGATGTTAGACGGCTACACCTTC; d_gene: .; j_gene: TRBJ1-2; abundance: .; v_gene: TRBV7-6
CDR3aa: CASSLYIGGYEQYF; CDR3nt: TGTGCCAGCAGCTTGTACATCGGGGGATACGAGCAGTACTTC; d_gene: .; j_gene: TRBJ2-7; abundance: .; v_gene: TRBV5-5
CDR3aa: CASSYAGTSGGYEQYF; CDR3nt: TGTGCCAGCAGTTACGCCGGGACTAGCGGGGGCTACGAGCAGTACTTC; d_gene: TRBD2; j_gene: TRBJ2-7; abundance: .; v_gene: TRBV6-6
CDR3aa: CASSLLAGNAYEQYF; CDR3nt: TGTGCCAGCTCACTACTAGCGGGGAATGCCTACGAGCAGTACTTC; d_gene: TRBD2; j_gene: TRBJ2-7; abundance: .; v_gene: TRBV18
CDR3aa: CASSYVPTGPQFF; CDR3nt: TGTGCCAGCAGCTACGTGCCGACAGGTCCACAGTTCTTC; d_gene: .; j_gene: TRBJ2-1; abundance: .; v_gene: TRBV7-2
CDR3aa: CASSLSRLAGGLEADTQYF; CDR3nt: TGTGCCAGCAGCTTAAGTAGGCTAGCGGGAGGACTGGAAGCAGATACGCAGTATTTT; d_gene: TRBD2; j_gene: TRBJ2-3; abundance: .; v_gene: TRBV13
CDR3aa: CASSSTGTGGSWQPQHF; CDR3nt: TGTGCCAGCAGCTCTACCGGGACAGGGGGCTCTTGGCAGCCCCAGCATTTT; d_gene: TRBD1; j_gene: TRBJ1-5; abundance: few; v_gene: TRBV5-6
CDR3aa: CAWSVLTGGQETQYF; CDR3nt: TGTGCCTGGAGTGTCCTTACAGGGGGCCAAGAGACCCAGTACTTC; d_gene: TRBD1; j_gene: TRBJ2-5; abundance: .; v_gene: TRBV30